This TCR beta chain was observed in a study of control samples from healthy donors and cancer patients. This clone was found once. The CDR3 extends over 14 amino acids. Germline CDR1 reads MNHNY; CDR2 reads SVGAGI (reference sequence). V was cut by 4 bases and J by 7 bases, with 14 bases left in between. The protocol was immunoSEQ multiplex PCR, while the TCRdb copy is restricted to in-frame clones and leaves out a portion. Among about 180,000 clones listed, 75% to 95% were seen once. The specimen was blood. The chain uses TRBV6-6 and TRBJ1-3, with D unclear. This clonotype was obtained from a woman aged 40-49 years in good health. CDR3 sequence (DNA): TGTGCCAGCAGTTCGGGAGGGCTCGGGAACACCATATATTTT. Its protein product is CASSSGGLGNTIYF.